These T cell receptor beta chains were read from a single sample in a study of shared clonotypes between healthy human individuals. TCRdb's table, derived via immunoSEQ multiplex PCR, lists solely in-frame clones and lacks some. The table has around 1.9 million clones, 90% to 95% seen once. The sample taken for sequencing was naive CD8+ T cells from PBMCs. The receptors here all came from a man between 18 and 29 years old in good health. Some clones in this sample may be carry-over from other donors' samples. Both conserved end residues are part of each CDR3. D genes are given only for firm matches. Rows may omit the clone size; those that give it use once, few, many or a size class.

v_gene	d_gene	abundance	j_gene	CDR3aa	CDR3nt
TRBV9	-	-	TRBJ1-2	CASSVALEGSYGYTF	TGTGCCAGCAGCGTAGCCCTGGAGGGCTCTTATGGCTACACCTTC
TRBV5-1	TRBD2	once	TRBJ2-2	CASSFGLAGDTGELFF	TGCGCCAGCAGCTTTGGACTAGCGGGGGACACCGGGGAGCTGTTTTTT
TRBV4-2	TRBD1	-	TRBJ2-5	CASSQDQGAKETQYF	TGTGCCAGCAGCCAAGATCAGGGGGCAAAAGAGACCCAGTACTTC
TRBV2	TRBD2	-	TRBJ2-1	CASSEQLAATNEQFF	TGTGCCAGCAGTGAACAACTAGCGGCGACCAATGAGCAGTTCTTC
TRBV10-3	-	-	TRBJ1-4	CAISANHGTNEKLFF	TGTGCCATCAGTGCCAATCACGGGACGAATGAAAAACTGTTTTTT
TRBV27	-	-	TRBJ2-7	CASSLSAGYEQYF	TGTGCCAGCAGTTTATCCGCGGGTTACGAGCAGTACTTC
TRBV6-5	-	-	TRBJ2-3	CASSPQGSLTDTQYF	TGTGCCAGCAGTCCCCAGGGCAGCCTCACAGATACGCAGTATTTT
TRBV27	-	-	TRBJ1-5	CASSPLGYSGAGNQPQHF	TGTGCCAGCAGTCCCTTGGGGTATTCGGGGGCTGGAAATCAGCCCCAGCATTTT
TRBV27	TRBD1	-	TRBJ2-7	CASTRRQGNFYEQYF	TGTGCCAGCACCCGGAGACAGGGTAACTTTTATGAGCAGTACTTC
TRBV7-2	TRBD2	-	TRBJ2-1	CASSATSGRYNEQFF	TGTGCCAGCAGCGCCACTAGCGGGAGGTACAATGAGCAGTTCTTC
TRBV9	-	-	TRBJ2-3	CASSVGGSIGRRGPTDTQYF	TGTGCCAGCAGCGTAGGAGGGTCTATCGGTAGGAGGGGACCTACAGATACGCAGTATTTT
TRBV15	-	-	TRBJ1-4	CATSSGSRKWGNEKLFF	TGTGCCACCAGCAGTGGCAGTAGAAAGTGGGGTAATGAAAAACTGTTTTTT
TRBV7-9	-	-	TRBJ2-2	CASTWVPNTGELFF	TGTGCCAGCACTTGGGTCCCCAACACCGGGGAGCTGTTTTTT
TRBV6-1	TRBD1	-	TRBJ2-2	CASSVWNRGLSGGELFF	TGTGCCAGCAGTGTTTGGAACAGGGGGCTTTCGGGCGGGGAGCTGTTTTTT
TRBV18	TRBD1	-	TRBJ2-7	CASSPRGGTAHEQYF	TGTGCCAGCTCACCACGAGGGGGCACGGCCCACGAGCAGTACTTC
TRBV5-6	-	-	TRBJ2-2	CASSWVDLAGELFF	TGTGCCAGCAGCTGGGTGGATTTGGCCGGGGAGCTGTTTTTT